The clone carrying this TCR beta chain was counted once. This entry comes from a study of blood T cell repertoires in COVID-19. Study overall: Samples taken during acute and convalescent COVID-19 were collected in the United States, Italy and Spain.

Clones were sequenced by immunoSEQ multiplex PCR, and TCRdb holds only the in-frame ones, with some missing. The table records roughly 150,000 clones, around 90% of them present only once. CDR3 length: 16 amino acids. The V segment lost 4 bases and the J segment 7 bases; nucleotides outside the gene matches: 9. Germline CDR1 is MDHEN and CDR2 is SYDVKM. V gene TRBV28 combines with J gene TRBJ2-5; 13 bases are shared with TRBD2. Material for sequencing was peripheral blood. The clonotype comes from a man aged 18 to 30 with COVID-19, enrolled during active disease. In DNA, the CDR3 is TGTGCCAGCAGTTCCCAAGGACTAGCGGGGGTGGGGACCCAGTACTTC. Residues: CASSSQGLAGVGTQYF.